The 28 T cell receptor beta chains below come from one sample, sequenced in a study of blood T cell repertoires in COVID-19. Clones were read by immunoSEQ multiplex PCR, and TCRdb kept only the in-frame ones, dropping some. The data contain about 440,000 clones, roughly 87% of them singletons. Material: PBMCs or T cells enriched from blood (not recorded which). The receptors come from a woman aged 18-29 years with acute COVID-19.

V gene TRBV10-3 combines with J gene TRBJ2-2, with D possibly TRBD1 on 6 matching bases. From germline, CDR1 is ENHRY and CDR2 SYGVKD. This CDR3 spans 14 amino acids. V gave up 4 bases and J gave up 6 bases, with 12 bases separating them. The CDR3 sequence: CAISAVTGSGELFF. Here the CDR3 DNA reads TGTGCCATCAGTGCCGTCACAGGGTCCGGGGAGCTGTTTTTT.

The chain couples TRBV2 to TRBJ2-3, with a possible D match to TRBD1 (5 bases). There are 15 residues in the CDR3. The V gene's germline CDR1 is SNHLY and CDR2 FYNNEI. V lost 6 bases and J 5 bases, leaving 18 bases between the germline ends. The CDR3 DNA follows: TGTGCCAGCAGCCGGACGACAGCTGGGGAAGATACGCAGTATTTT. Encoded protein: CASSRTTAGEDTQYF.

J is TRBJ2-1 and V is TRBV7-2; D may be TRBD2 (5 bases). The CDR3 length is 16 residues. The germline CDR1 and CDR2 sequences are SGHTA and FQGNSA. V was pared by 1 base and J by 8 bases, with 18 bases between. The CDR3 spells CASSLDLALGSDEQFF. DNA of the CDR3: TGTGCCAGCAGCTTAGACCTAGCACTCGGGTCGGATGAGCAGTTCTTC.

The CDR3 loop reads CASSQVRTYEQYF. CDR3 sequence (DNA): TGCGCCAGCAGCCAAGTGCGGACCTACGAGCAGTACTTC. V is TRBV4-3 and J is TRBJ2-7; D unclear. The CDR3 is 13 amino acids. V gave up 1 base and J gave up 2 bases, with 6 bases separating them. In germline, CDR1 is LGHNA, CDR2 YSLEER.

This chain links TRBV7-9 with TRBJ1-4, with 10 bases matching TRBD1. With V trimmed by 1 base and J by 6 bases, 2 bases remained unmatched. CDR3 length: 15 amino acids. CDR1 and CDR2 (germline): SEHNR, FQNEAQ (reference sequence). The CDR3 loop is CASSLGDRGDEKLFF. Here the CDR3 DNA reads TGTGCCAGCAGCTTAGGGGACAGGGGAGATGAAAAACTGTTTTTT. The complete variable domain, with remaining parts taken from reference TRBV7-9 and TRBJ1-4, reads DTGVSQNPRHKITKRGQNVTFRCDPISEHNRLYWYRQTLGQGPEFLTYFQNEAQLEKSRLLSDRFSAERPKGSFSTLEIQRTEQGDSAMYLCASSLGDRGDEKLFFGSGTQLSVL.

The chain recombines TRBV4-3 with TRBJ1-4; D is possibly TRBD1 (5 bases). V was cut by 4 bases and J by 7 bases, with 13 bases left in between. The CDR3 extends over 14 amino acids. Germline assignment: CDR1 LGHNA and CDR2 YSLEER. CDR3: CASSPGFQAEKLFF. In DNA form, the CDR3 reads TGCGCCAGCAGCCCAGGGTTCCAAGCTGAAAAACTGTTTTTT.

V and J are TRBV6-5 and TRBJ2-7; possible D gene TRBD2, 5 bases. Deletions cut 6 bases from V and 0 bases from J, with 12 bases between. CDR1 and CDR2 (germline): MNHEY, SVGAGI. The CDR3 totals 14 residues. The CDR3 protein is CASRSSGSSYEQYF. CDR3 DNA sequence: TGTGCCAGCAGGTCCTCGGGGAGCTCCTACGAGCAGTACTTC.

CDR3 coding DNA: TGTGCCAGCTCCCTGACGGGACAGCTCCAAGAGACCCAGTACTTC. Translation: CASSLTGQLQETQYF. The chain couples TRBV18 to TRBJ2-5; 7 bases are shared with TRBD1. CDR3 length equals 15 residues. V was pared by 6 bases and J by 1 base, with 8 bases of the junction left unmatched. Per germline, CDR1 KGHSH and CDR2 LQKENI.

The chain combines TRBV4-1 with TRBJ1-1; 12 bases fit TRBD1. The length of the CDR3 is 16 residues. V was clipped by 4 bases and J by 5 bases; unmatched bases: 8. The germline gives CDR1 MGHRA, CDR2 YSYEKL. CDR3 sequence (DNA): TGCGCCAGCAGCCGGGGGACAGGGGGCCGTCAGACTGAAGCTTTCTTT. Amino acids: CASSRGTGGRQTEAFF.

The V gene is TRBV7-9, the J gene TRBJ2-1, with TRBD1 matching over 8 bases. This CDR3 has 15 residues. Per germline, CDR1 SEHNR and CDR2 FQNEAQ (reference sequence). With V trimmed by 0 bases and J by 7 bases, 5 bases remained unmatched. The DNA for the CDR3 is TGTGCCAGCAGCTTAGCTTCAGGACAGGGAAATGAGCAGTTCTTC. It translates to CASSLASGQGNEQFF.

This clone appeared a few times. This chain's CDR3 is CASSEVVAPSYNEQFF. CDR3 DNA: TGTGCCAGCAGTGAAGTTGTAGCTCCTTCCTACAATGAGCAGTTCTTC. The rearrangement uses TRBV6-1 and TRBJ2-1; D is unresolved. Trimming left V 1 base short and J 1 base short, with 11 bases between. The CDR3 is made up of 16 amino acids. CDR1 and CDR2 (germline): MNHNS, SASEGT.

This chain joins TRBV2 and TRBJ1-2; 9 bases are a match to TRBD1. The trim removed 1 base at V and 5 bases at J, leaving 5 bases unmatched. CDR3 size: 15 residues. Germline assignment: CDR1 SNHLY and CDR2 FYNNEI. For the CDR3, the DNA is TGTGCCAGCAGTGAAGGGGACAGGGTCGGGTATGGCTACACCTTC. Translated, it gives CASSEGDRVGYGYTF.

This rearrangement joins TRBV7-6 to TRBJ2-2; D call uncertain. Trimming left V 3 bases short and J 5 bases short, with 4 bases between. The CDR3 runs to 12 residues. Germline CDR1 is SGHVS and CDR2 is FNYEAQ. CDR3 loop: CASSLRTGELFF. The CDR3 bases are TGTGCCAGCAGCTTGAGGACCGGGGAGCTGTTTTTT.

CDR3 nucleotide sequence: TGTGCCAGCGGGCCCCGGGGACAGGGGTTTAAGGGCGAGCAGTACTTC. Translating gives CASGPRGQGFKGEQYF. V gene TRBV9 combines with J gene TRBJ2-7; 10 bases match TRBD1. The germline gives CDR1 SGDLS, CDR2 YYNGEE. J gave up 6 bases and V 7 bases, and 16 bases lay outside the gene matches. The CDR3 runs to 16 residues. Complete variable domain (other parts from reference TRBV9 and TRBJ2-7): DSGVTQTPKHLITATGQRVTLRCSPRSGDLSVYWYQQSLDQGLQFLIQYYNGEERAKGNILERFSAQQFPDLHSELNLSSLELGDSALYFCASGPRGQGFKGEQYFGPGTRLTVT.

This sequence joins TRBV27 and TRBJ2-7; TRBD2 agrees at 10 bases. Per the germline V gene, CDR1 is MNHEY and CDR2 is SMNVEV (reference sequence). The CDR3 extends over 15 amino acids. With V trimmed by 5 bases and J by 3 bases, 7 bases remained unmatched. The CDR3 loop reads CASSQSGTSVYEQYF. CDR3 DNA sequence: TGTGCCAGCAGTCAATCCGGGACTAGCGTCTACGAGCAGTACTTC.

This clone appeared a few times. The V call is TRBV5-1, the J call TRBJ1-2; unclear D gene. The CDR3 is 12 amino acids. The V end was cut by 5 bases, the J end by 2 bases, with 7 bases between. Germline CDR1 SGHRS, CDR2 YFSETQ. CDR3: CASSEENYGYTF. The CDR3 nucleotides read TGCGCCAGCAGTGAAGAGAACTATGGCTACACCTTC.

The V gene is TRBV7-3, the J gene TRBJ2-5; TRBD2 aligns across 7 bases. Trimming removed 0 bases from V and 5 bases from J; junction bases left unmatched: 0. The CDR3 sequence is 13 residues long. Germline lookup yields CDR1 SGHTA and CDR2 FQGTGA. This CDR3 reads CASSLTSGETQYF. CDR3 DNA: TGTGCCAGCAGCTTAACTAGCGGGGAGACCCAGTACTTC.

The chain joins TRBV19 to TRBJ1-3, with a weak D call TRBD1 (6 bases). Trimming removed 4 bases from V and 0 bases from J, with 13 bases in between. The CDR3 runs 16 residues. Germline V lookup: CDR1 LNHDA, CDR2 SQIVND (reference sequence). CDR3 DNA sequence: TGTGCCAGTAGTAGCAACAGGGTTCCCTCTGGAAACACCATATATTTT. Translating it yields CASSSNRVPSGNTIYF.

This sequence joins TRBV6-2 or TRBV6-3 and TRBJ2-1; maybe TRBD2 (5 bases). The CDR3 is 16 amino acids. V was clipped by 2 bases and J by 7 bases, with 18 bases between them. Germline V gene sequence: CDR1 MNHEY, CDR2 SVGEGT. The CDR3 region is CASSYAHLPSWNEQFF. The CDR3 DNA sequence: TGTGCCAGCAGTTACGCCCACCTACCTAGCTGGAATGAGCAGTTCTTC.

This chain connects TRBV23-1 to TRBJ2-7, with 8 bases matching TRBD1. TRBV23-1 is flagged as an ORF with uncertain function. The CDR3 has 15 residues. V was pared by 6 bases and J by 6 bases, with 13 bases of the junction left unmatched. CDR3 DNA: TGCGCCAGCAGCCCCTCGGCAGGGGGCGAGGGCGAGCAGTACTTC. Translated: CASSPSAGGEGEQYF.

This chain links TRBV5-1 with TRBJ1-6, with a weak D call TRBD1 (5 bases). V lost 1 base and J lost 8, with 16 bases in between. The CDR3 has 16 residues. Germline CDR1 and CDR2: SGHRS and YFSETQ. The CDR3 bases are TGCGCCAGCAGCTTGAGGGGTTTCGTTATAGATTCACCCCTCCACTTT. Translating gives CASSLRGFVIDSPLHF. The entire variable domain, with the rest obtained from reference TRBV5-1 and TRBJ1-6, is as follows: KAGVTQTPRYLIKTRGQQVTLSCSPISGHRSVSWYQQTPGQGLQFLFEYFSETQRNKGNFPGRFSGRQFSNSRSEMNVSTLELGDSALYLCASSLRGFVIDSPLHFGNGTRLTVT.

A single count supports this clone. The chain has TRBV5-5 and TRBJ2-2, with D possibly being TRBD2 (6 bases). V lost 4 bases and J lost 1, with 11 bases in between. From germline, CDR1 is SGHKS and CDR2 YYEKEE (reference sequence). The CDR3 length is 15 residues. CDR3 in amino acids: CASSLDGGNTGELFF. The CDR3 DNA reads TGTGCCAGCAGCCTCGACGGGGGGAACACCGGGGAGCTGTTTTTT.

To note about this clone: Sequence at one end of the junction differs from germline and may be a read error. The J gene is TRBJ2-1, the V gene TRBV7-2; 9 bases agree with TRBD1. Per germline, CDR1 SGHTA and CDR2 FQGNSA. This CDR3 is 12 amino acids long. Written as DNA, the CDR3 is TGTGCCAGCAGCACAGGGGGCTATGAGCAGCTCTTC. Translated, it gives CASSTGGYEQLF.

CDR3 in amino acids: CASSFVAGEYEQYF. CDR3 nucleotide sequence: TGTGCCAGCAGCTTTGTAGCGGGAGAGTACGAGCAGTACTTC. This chain joins TRBV7-9 and TRBJ2-7, with 9 bases matching TRBD2. The J segment lost 4 bases and the V segment lost 3 bases, leaving 4 bases of the junction unmatched. This CDR3 spans 14 amino acids. From germline, CDR1 is SEHNR and CDR2 FQNEAQ (reference sequence).

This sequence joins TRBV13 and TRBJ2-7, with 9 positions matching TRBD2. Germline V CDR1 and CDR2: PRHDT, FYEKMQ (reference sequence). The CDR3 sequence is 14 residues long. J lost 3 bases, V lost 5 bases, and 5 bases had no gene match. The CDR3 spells CASSLDSGSYEQYF. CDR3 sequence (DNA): TGTGCCAGCAGCCTCGATAGCGGGAGCTACGAGCAGTACTTC.

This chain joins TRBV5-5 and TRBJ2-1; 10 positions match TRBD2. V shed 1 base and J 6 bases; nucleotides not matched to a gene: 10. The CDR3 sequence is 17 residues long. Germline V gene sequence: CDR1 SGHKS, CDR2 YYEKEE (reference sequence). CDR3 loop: CASSLTLAGAYLNEQFF. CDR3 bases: TGTGCCAGCAGCTTGACTCTAGCGGGGGCCTATCTCAATGAGCAGTTCTTC.

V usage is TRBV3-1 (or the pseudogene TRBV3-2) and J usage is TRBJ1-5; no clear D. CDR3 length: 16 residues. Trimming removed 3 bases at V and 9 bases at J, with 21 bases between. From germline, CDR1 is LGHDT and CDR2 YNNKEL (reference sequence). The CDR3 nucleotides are TGTGCCAGCAGCCACAGCGGAGGACTGACCCCCCGGCCCCAGCATTTT. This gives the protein CASSHSGGLTPRPQHF.

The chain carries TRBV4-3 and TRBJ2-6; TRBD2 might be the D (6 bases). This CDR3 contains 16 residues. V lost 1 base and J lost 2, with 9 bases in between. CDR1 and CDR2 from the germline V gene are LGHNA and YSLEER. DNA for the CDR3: TGCGCCAGCAGCCAAGCGGCTAGCGCTGGGGCCAACGTCCTGACTTTC. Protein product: CASSQAASAGANVLTF.